The 20 T cell receptor beta chains below come from one sample, sequenced in a study of blood T cell repertoires in COVID-19. Assay: immunoSEQ multiplex PCR; the TCRdb copy retains only in-frame clones and omits some. This sample yields about 310,000 clones, of which about nine tenths are seen a single time; less than 2.5% belongs to the top ten. The sample was peripheral blood. These TCRs come from a man younger than 35 with active or convalescent COVID-19.

The chain has TRBV10-2 and TRBJ1-2, with 7 nucleotides matching TRBD1. The junction had 7 bases not matched to a gene; V was cut back by 4 bases and J by 8 bases. The germline gives CDR1 WSHSY, CDR2 SAAADI. The CDR3 extends over 13 amino acids. Here the CDR3 DNA reads TGCGCCAGCAGTGTATCAGGGGGAGGAGGCTACACCTTC. As protein: CASSVSGGGGYTF.

The V call is TRBV5-5, the J call TRBJ2-1, with D hard to call. This CDR3 has 12 amino acids. V was clipped by 1 base and J by 7 bases, with 6 bases between them. Germline V CDR1 and CDR2: SGHKS, YYEKEE (reference sequence). This CDR3 reads CASSLTVNEQFF. Written as DNA, the CDR3 is TGTGCCAGCAGCTTGACGGTAAATGAGCAGTTCTTC. Looking up the rest from reference TRBV5-5 and TRBJ2-1 gives the full variable domain: DAGVTQSPTHLIKTRGQQVTLRCSPISGHKSVSWYQQVLGQGPQFIFQYYEKEERGRGNFPDRFSARQFPNYSSELNVNALLLGDSALYLCASSLTVNEQFFGPGTRLTVL.

This clone was seen a handful of times. The CDR3 sequence is CASSKDRGRNYGYTF. DNA for the CDR3: TGTGCCAGCAGCAAGGACAGGGGGCGGAACTATGGCTACACCTTC. The chain uses TRBV7-2 and TRBJ1-2; 11 positions agree with TRBD1. The germline V gene encodes CDR1 SGHTA and CDR2 FQGNSA. After removal of 5 bases from V and 2 bases from J, the junction contained 4 bases not matched to a gene. This CDR3 has 15 amino acids.

The genes are TRBV2 and TRBJ1-5; 7 bases fit TRBD1. The CDR3 loop spans 18 amino acids. J lost 0 bases, V lost 6 bases, and 14 bases had no gene match. Germline-derived CDR1 and CDR2 are SNHLY and FYNNEI. In nucleotides, the CDR3 is TGTGCCAGCAGCCACACCCGGACAGGACAAAATAGCAATCAGCCCCAGCATTTT. It specifies CASSHTRTGQNSNQPQHF.

This clone was seen once. This chain links TRBV7-2 with TRBJ2-3; 12 positions match TRBD2. Germline values: CDR1 SGHTA, CDR2 FQGNSA. This CDR3 region has 18 residues. The ends lost 4 bases at V and 4 bases at J; junction bases unmatched: 12. The CDR3 DNA sequence: TGTGCCAGCAGCTCCCCGGGGCTAGCGGGGGGGATCGCAGATACGCAGTATTTT. Residues: CASSSPGLAGGIADTQYF.

V gene TRBV29-1 combines with J gene TRBJ2-7; D ambiguous. V dropped 4 bases and J dropped 3 bases, with 10 bases sitting between them. The CDR3 is 12 residues long. Germline V lookup: CDR1 SQVTM, CDR2 ANQGSEA. CDR3 sequence reads: CSVGAVVYEQYF. The CDR3 DNA follows: TGCAGCGTTGGGGCCGTTGTCTACGAGCAGTACTTC.

V and J are TRBV11-2 and TRBJ2-3, with no clear D. The V and J ends lost 1 base and 4 bases respectively, with 24 bases between them. Germline-derived CDR1 and CDR2 are SGHAT and FQNNGV. CDR3 length: 19 residues. CDR3 sequence (DNA): TGTGCCAGCAGCTTAGTTCTAGGTCGCTTCTCCCGGATAGCAGATACGCAGTATTTT. It codes for CASSLVLGRFSRIADTQYF.

V and J are TRBV11-1 and TRBJ2-1, with 8 bases identical to TRBD2. V was clipped by 5 bases and J by 6 bases; unmatched bases: 9. This CDR3 contains 15 residues. Germline loops: CDR1 SGHAT, CDR2 FQDESV (reference sequence). The CDR3 nucleotides are TGTGCCAGCAGCCCCGAGCGGGGGAGAAGCAATGAGCAGTTCTTC. Translating gives CASSPERGRSNEQFF.

The chain recombines TRBV5-1 with TRBJ1-4; 8 bases line up with TRBD1. In germline, CDR1 is SGHRS, CDR2 YFSETQ. This CDR3 has 17 residues. With 0 bases clipped from V and 6 bases from J, the junction kept 10 bases outside the gene matches. This CDR3 is CASSLAYLQGGDEKLFF. In DNA, the CDR3 is TGCGCCAGCAGCTTGGCTTACTTACAGGGGGGTGATGAAAAACTGTTTTTT.

The genes are TRBV29-1 and TRBJ2-2, with a weak D call TRBD2 (6 bases). The germline CDR1 and CDR2 sequences are SQVTM and ANQGSEA. The CDR3 runs 13 residues. V lost 6 bases and J lost 2, with 10 bases in between. CDR3 protein: CSVGLSNTGELFF. CDR3 DNA sequence: TGCAGCGTGGGACTCTCCAACACCGGGGAGCTGTTTTTT.

CDR3 amino acids: CASSENRAYEQYF. The DNA for the CDR3 is TGTGCCAGCAGTGAGAACAGGGCCTACGAGCAGTACTTC. The V and J genes are TRBV6-1 and TRBJ2-7, with D possibly TRBD1 on 6 matching bases. The germline gives CDR1 MNHNS, CDR2 SASEGT. The CDR3 runs 13 residues. Deletions cut 3 bases from V and 2 bases from J, with 8 bases between.

J is TRBJ2-1 and V is TRBV5-1; a weak D match, TRBD1 (6 bases). Trimming removed 1 base at V and 6 bases at J, with 14 bases between. There are 15 residues in the CDR3. Germline lookup yields CDR1 SGHRS and CDR2 YFSETQ. For the CDR3, the DNA is TGCGCCAGCAGCTTGACCTCAGGGGTTGCCAATGAGCAGTTCTTC. Residues: CASSLTSGVANEQFF.

The rearrangement uses TRBV27 and TRBJ1-1; no clear D. The V end lost 5 bases, the J end lost 2 bases, and 15 bases lay between the germline ends. The germline V gene has CDR1 MNHEY and CDR2 SMNVEV (reference sequence). The CDR3 is made up of 15 amino acids. The CDR3 here is CASSLYLGENTEAFF. Here the CDR3 DNA reads TGTGCCAGCAGTCTCTACCTCGGAGAAAACACTGAAGCTTTCTTT.

J is TRBJ1-1 and V is TRBV11-2; D call uncertain. The CDR3 sequence is 13 residues long. The germline V gene encodes CDR1 SGHAT and CDR2 FQNNGV. Trimming took off 6 bases at V and 1 base at J, with 9 bases between the two ends. DNA of the CDR3: TGTGCCAGCAGTTCCCAGCGGAACACTGAAGCTTTCTTT. Amino acids: CASSSQRNTEAFF. Drawing the rest from reference TRBV11-2 and TRBJ1-1, the complete variable domain is EAGVAQSPRYKIIEKRQSVAFWCNPISGHATLYWYQQILGQGPKLLIQFQNNGVVDDSQLPKDRFSAERLKGVDSTLKIQPAKLEDSAVYLCASSSQRNTEAFFGQGTRLTVV.

With respect to this clone: This specimen includes other DNA sequences encoding the same CDR3. The V gene is TRBV27, the J gene TRBJ1-1; D gene ambiguous. V lost 6 bases, J lost 4 bases, and 6 bases lay in between. The germline gives CDR1 MNHEY, CDR2 SMNVEV (reference sequence). The CDR3 spans 11 residues. The CDR3 here is CASSGGTEAFF. DNA of the CDR3: TGTGCCAGCAGCGGTGGCACTGAAGCTTTCTTT.

The chain is built from TRBV15 and TRBJ1-3; no reliable D call. Germline CDR1 reads LNHNV; CDR2 reads YYDKDF (reference sequence). There are 17 residues in the CDR3. The V end was cut by 0 bases, the J end by 0 bases, with 12 bases between. Here the CDR3 reads CATSRDGGPNSGNTIYF. The CDR3 DNA follows: TGTGCCACCAGCAGAGATGGAGGCCCGAACTCTGGAAACACCATATATTTT.

V usage is TRBV28 and J usage is TRBJ1-2; TRBD1 agrees at 10 bases. Germline values: CDR1 MDHEN, CDR2 SYDVKM. The V and J ends lost 3 bases and 4 bases, in that order; junction bases with no gene match: 11. The CDR3 consists of 17 residues. CDR3 loop: CASSFPPGQGMIYGYTF. The CDR3 DNA reads as TGTGCCAGCAGTTTTCCTCCGGGACAGGGGATGATCTATGGCTACACCTTC.

The genes are TRBV11-2 and TRBJ1-1; D is ambiguous. From germline, CDR1 is SGHAT and CDR2 FQNNGV. V gave up 5 bases and J gave up 0 bases, with 10 bases separating them. The CDR3 is 14 amino acids. Here the CDR3 reads CASSRERVNTEAFF. The CDR3 DNA reads TGTGCCAGCAGCCGAGAGCGGGTGAACACTGAAGCTTTCTTT.

This rearrangement joins TRBV7-9 to TRBJ2-5; D gene uncertain. Germline V gene data show CDR1 as SEHNR and CDR2 as FQNEAQ (reference sequence). The V and J ends lost 3 bases and 5 bases respectively, with 10 bases between them. This CDR3 region has 13 residues. The CDR3 reads CASSFDPSETQYF. The CDR3 DNA is TGTGCCAGCAGCTTCGATCCGAGCGAGACCCAGTACTTC.

The chain is built from TRBV6-5 and TRBJ1-6; D might be TRBD1 (5 bases). The CDR3 has 12 amino acids. Germline values: CDR1 MNHEY, CDR2 SVGAGI. Trimming took 10 bases from V and 13 from J, leaving 17 bases between them. In DNA, the CDR3 is TGTGCCATTCATGGGGGGAGTTTCCCCCTCCACTTT. Translating it yields CAIHGGSFPLHF.